What follows describes a single TCR beta chain. The target antigen is unknown. V was trimmed by 1 base and J by 10 bases, leaving 12 bases between them. Germline V gives CDR1 SGHRS, CDR2 YFSETQ. There are 14 residues in the CDR3. The data are from a study of cytomegalovirus exposure and HLA in healthy donors. Study observations and caveats: Earlier results showed most TCR beta V segments being productive about 90% or about 30% of the time.

In the PCR, 60 Vbeta and 13 Jbeta primers were used. TCRdb keeps only in-frame clones here, not all; method: immunoSEQ multiplex PCR. Altogether approximately 160,000 clones are present, around 63% being singletons, with the ten largest covering roughly 4%. The sample taken for sequencing was PBMCs. The rearrangement uses TRBV5-1 and TRBJ1-6; D unclear. This TCR derives from a woman between 18 and 30 years old in good health and CMV-seropositive. CDR3 DNA: TGCGCCAGCAGCTTGACGGAGGGAGGATCACCCCTCCACTTT. Its protein product is CASSLTEGGSPLHF.